The clone carrying this T cell receptor beta chain occurred many times. Antigen specificity is unknown. This CDR3 contains 15 residues. Looked up from germline, CDR1 is MNHEY and CDR2 is SMNVEV (reference sequence). The V gene end was trimmed by 6 bases and the J gene end by 2 bases; junction bases not matched to a gene: 5. This record belongs to a study of identical twins. TCRdb passed the 5' RACE reads through MiXCR, listing each CDR3 protein once. The sample records about 920,000 distinct CDR3 sequences, 9% to 15% being singletons. Study observations and caveats: Models predicted less out-of-frame TCR alpha sharing in monozygotic twins than was found.

The same sample was also studied in work on yellow fever vaccine responses in identical twins.

The clonotype originates from a woman aged 18 to 35 in good health. Material: PBMCs. The chain carries TRBV27 and TRBJ1-5; 9 bases fit TRBD1. The CDR3 reads CASRGQGDGNQPQHF. CDR3 coding DNA: TGTGCCAGCAGGGGACAGGGTGACGGCAATCAGCCCCAGCATTTT.